This note documents a single TCR beta chain sequence. Antigen unknown. This CDR3 region has 16 residues. Germline V gene data show CDR1 as SEHNR and CDR2 as FQNEAQ (reference sequence). V gave up 5 bases and J gave up 2 bases; unmatched junction bases: 8. TCRdb keeps only in-frame clones here, not all; method: immunoSEQ multiplex PCR. The sample contains 15,000 or so clones, approximately 79% of which appear only once. The data derive from a study of CD4+ T cells in melanoma. Whole-study findings and limits: CD8+ T cell, macrophage and B cell function reportedly correlated with neoantigen-specific CD4+ T cells. In melanoma, neoantigen-specific CD4+ T cells reportedly differed in differentiation state.

The V call is TRBV7-9, the J call TRBJ1-2, with 10 bases that match TRBD1. This clonotype originated in a human donor with melanoma. Sequencing was done on a sample of cells from a culture (not recorded whether cultured in vitro). The CDR3 loop is CASSQTPGQGNYGYTF. As DNA, the CDR3 is TGTGCCAGCAGCCAAACACCGGGACAGGGGAACTATGGCTACACCTTC. Full variable domain (missing parts from reference TRBV7-9 and TRBJ1-2): DTGVSQNPRHKITKRGQNVTFRCDPISEHNRLYWYRQTLGQGPEFLTYFQNEAQLEKSRLLSDRFSAERPKGSFSTLEIQRTEQGDSAMYLCASSQTPGQGNYGYTFGSGTRLTVV.